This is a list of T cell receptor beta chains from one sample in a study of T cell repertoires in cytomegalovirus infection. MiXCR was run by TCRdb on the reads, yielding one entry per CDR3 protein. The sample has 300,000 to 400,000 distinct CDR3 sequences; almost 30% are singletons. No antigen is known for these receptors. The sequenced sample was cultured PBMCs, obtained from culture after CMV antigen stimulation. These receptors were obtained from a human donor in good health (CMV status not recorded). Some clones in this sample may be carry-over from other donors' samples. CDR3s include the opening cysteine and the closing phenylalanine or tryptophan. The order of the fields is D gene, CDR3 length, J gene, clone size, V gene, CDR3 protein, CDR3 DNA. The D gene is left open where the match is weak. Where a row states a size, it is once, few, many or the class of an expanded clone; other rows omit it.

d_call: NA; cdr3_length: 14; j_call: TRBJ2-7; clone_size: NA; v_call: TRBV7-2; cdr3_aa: CASSSRPDSYEQYF; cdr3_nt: TGTGCCAGCAGCTCCAGACCGGACAGCTACGAGCAGTACTTC
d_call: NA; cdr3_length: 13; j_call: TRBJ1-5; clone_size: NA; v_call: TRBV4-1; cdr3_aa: CASSQDSDQPQHF; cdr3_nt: TGCGCCAGCAGCCAAGACTCAGACCAGCCCCAGCATTTT
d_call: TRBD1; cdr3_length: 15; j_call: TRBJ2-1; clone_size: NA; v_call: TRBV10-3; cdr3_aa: CAISSPTHRGNEQFF; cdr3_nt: TGTGCCATCAGCTCCCCGACCCACAGGGGAAATGAGCAGTTCTTC
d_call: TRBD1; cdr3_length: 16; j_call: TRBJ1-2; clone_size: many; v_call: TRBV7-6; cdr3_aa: CASSLGGTGINYGYTF; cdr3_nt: TGTGCCAGCAGCTTAGGCGGGACAGGGATCAACTATGGCTACACCTTC
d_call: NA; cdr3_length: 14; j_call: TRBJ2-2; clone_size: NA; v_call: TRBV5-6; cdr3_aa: CASSPGKNTGELFF; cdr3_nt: TGTGCCAGCAGTCCCGGGAAGAACACCGGGGAGCTGTTTTTT
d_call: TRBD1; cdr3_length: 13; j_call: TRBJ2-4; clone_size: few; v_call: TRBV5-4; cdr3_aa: CASSLGDRNIQYF; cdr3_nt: TGTGCCAGCAGCTTGGGGGACAGAAACATTCAGTACTTC
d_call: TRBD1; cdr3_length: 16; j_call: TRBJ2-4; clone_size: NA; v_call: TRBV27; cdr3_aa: CASSGGGQGPQNIQYF; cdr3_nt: TGTGCCAGCAGTGGTGGGGGACAGGGCCCTCAAAACATTCAGTACTTC
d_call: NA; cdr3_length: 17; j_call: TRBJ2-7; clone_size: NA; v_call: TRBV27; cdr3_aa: CASTLKALPQDPYEQYF; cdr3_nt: TGTGCCAGCACATTAAAAGCGCTTCCGCAGGACCCCTACGAGCAGTACTTC
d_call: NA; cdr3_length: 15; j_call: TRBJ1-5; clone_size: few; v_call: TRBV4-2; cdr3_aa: CASSQVNQGNQPQHF; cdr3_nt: TGTGCCAGCAGCCAAGTAAATCAGGGCAATCAGCCCCAGCATTTT
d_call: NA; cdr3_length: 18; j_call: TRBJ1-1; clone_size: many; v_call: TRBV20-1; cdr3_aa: CSARRRTRFTLMNTEAFF; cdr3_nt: TGCAGTGCCAGACGGAGAACCCGCTTTACCCTGATGAACACTGAAGCTTTCTTT
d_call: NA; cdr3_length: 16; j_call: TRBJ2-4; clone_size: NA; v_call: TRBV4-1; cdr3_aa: CASSTGAGREENIQYF; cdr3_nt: TGCGCCAGCAGCACAGGGGCCGGGAGAGAGGAAAACATTCAGTACTTC
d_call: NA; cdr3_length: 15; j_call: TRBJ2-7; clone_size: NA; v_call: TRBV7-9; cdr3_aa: CASSNDRFVSTEQYF; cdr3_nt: TGTGCCAGCAGTAATGACAGGTTCGTCTCCACCGAGCAGTACTTC
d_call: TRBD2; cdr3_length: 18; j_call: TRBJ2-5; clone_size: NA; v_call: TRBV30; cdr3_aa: CAWSVQLVLAGDQETQYF; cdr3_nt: TGTGCCTGGAGTGTACAGTTGGTGCTAGCGGGAGACCAAGAGACCCAGTACTTC
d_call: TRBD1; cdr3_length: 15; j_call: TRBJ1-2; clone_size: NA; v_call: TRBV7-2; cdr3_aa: CASSPTSTGYYGYTF; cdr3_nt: TGTGCCAGCAGCCCAACGTCGACAGGGTACTATGGCTACACCTTC
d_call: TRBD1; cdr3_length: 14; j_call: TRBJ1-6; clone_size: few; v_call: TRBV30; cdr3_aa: CAWSPGQGNSPLHF; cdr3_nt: TGTGCCTGGAGTCCGGGACAGGGAAATTCACCCCTCCACTTT